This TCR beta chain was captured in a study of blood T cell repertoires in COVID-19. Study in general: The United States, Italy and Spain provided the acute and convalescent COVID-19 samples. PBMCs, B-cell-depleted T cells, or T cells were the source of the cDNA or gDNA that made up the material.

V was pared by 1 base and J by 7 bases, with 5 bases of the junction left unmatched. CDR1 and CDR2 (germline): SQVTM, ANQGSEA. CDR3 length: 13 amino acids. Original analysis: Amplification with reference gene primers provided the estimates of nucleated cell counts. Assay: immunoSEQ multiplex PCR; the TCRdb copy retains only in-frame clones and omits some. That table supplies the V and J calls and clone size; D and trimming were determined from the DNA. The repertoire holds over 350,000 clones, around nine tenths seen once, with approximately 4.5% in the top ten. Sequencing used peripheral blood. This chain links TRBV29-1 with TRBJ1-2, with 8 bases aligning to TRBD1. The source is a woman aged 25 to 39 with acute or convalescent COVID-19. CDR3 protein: CSVEGQGLGGYTF. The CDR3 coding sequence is TGCAGCGTTGAAGGACAGGGGTTGGGTGGCTACACCTTC.